This is a list of T cell receptor beta chains from one sample in a study of vaccination effects on CD4 cells after COVID-19. The antigens for these receptors are not known. Clones were sequenced by immunoSEQ multiplex PCR, and TCRdb holds only the in-frame ones, with some missing. Of about 70,000 clones in the sample, roughly two thirds were seen once. The sample in question was CD4+ T cells from PBMCs cultured with HIV peptides, obtained before COVID-19 vaccination. These receptors were taken from a human donor who had a prior SARS-CoV-2 infection. Each CDR3 is given with its conserved first and last residue. The D gene is left open where the match is weak. Not all rows give a size; the values are once, few, many and, for expanded clones, a class.

V: TRBV6-5
J: TRBJ1-6
size: -
D: -
DNA: TGTGCCAGCAGTTACGTGCGTTTCCCGGTTTCACCCCTCCACTTT
CDR3: CASSYVRFPVSPLHF

V: TRBV5-1
J: TRBJ2-5
size: -
D: -
DNA: TGCGCCAGCAGACATACAGGGTTTACCGACCAAGAGACCCAGTACTTC
CDR3: CASRHTGFTDQETQYF

V: TRBV6-6
J: TRBJ2-7
size: -
D: TRBD2
DNA: TGTGCCAGCAGTTACGCGGGACTAACCTACGAGCAGTACTTC
CDR3: CASSYAGLTYEQYF

V: TRBV6-2/TRBV6-3
J: TRBJ2-3
size: -
D: -
DNA: TGTGCCAGCAGTTACAGGGTCCAGACTAGCACAGATACGCAGTATTTT
CDR3: CASSYRVQTSTDTQYF

V: TRBV2
J: TRBJ2-2
size: -
D: TRBD1
DNA: TGTGCCAGCAGTGGACAGGGTTATACCGGGGAGCTGTTTTTT
CDR3: CASSGQGYTGELFF

V: TRBV11-2
J: TRBJ2-5
size: once
D: TRBD1
DNA: TGTGCCAGCAGCCCCGAGGACAGGGATAAGGAGACCCAGTACTTC
CDR3: CASSPEDRDKETQYF

V: TRBV15
J: TRBJ2-7
size: -
D: TRBD1
DNA: TGTGCCACCAGCAGAGACAGGGGGCTTTACGAGCAGTACTTC
CDR3: CATSRDRGLYEQYF

V: TRBV30
J: TRBJ1-3
size: -
D: -
DNA: TGTGCCTGGAGTGGGACAGCGGACACCATATATTTT
CDR3: CAWSGTADTIYF

V: TRBV2
J: TRBJ2-1
size: -
D: -
DNA: TGTGCCAGCAGTGAGAACTTCCACAATGAGCAGTTCTTC
CDR3: CASSENFHNEQFF

V: TRBV7-2
J: TRBJ1-5
size: -
D: TRBD1
DNA: TGTGCCAGCAGCTTGGACAGGGGTTATCAGCCCCAGCATTTT
CDR3: CASSLDRGYQPQHF

V: TRBV5-1
J: TRBJ1-4
size: -
D: TRBD1
DNA: TGCGCCAGCAGCTTGACAGGGGGCGATGAAAAACTGTTTTTT
CDR3: CASSLTGGDEKLFF

V: TRBV5-5
J: TRBJ2-3
size: -
D: -
DNA: TGTGCCAGCAGCTTGGACGCGACTAGCACAGATACGCAGTATTTT
CDR3: CASSLDATSTDTQYF

V: TRBV5-6
J: TRBJ1-1
size: -
D: -
DNA: TGTGCCAGCAGGTTCGCGGGTGTGGACACTGAAGCTTTCTTT
CDR3: CASRFAGVDTEAFF

V: TRBV6-2/TRBV6-3
J: TRBJ2-3
size: -
D: -
DNA: TGTGCCAGCAGCCCTCGACTAGATGTGTCGTATACGCAGTATTTT
CDR3: CASSPRLDVSYTQYF

V: TRBV6-2/TRBV6-3
J: TRBJ1-5
size: once
D: TRBD1
DNA: TGTGCCAGCAGTCGACAGGGCTATAGCAATCAGCCCCAGCATTTT
CDR3: CASSRQGYSNQPQHF

V: TRBV4-1
J: TRBJ1-1
size: once
D: -
DNA: TGCGCCAGCAGCCAAGATAAAGGGTCGAACACTGAAGCTTTCTTT
CDR3: CASSQDKGSNTEAFF

V: TRBV6-2/TRBV6-3
J: TRBJ2-3
size: -
D: -
DNA: TGTGCCAGCAGTTACTCGGAAGTTTCAGTAGTTACGCAGTATTTT
CDR3: CASSYSEVSVVTQYF

V: TRBV5-3
J: TRBJ2-3
size: -
D: -
DNA: TGTGCCAGAAGCCCAGTGGGGATTAGCACAGATACGCAGTATTTT
CDR3: CARSPVGISTDTQYF

V: TRBV2
J: TRBJ2-2
size: -
D: -
DNA: TGTGCCAGCAGGGACGAAGTTGGCACCGGGGAGCTGTTTTTT
CDR3: CASRDEVGTGELFF

V: TRBV6-5
J: TRBJ2-3
size: -
D: -
DNA: TGTGCCAGCAGTTACGGGTGGCTCCGCACAGATACGCAGTATTTT
CDR3: CASSYGWLRTDTQYF

V: TRBV24-1
J: TRBJ2-5
size: -
D: -
DNA: TGTGCCACCAGTGATACGGACGGCGCAGGGGAGACCCAGTACTTC
CDR3: CATSDTDGAGETQYF

V: TRBV11-2
J: TRBJ2-5
size: -
D: TRBD2
DNA: TGTGCCAGCAGCTTTAATATCGGCGGGGGCCAAGAGACCCAGTACTTC
CDR3: CASSFNIGGGQETQYF

V: TRBV3-1/TRBV3-2
J: TRBJ1-4
size: once
D: -
DNA: TGTGCCAGCAGCCTAGTGGGCAGGGGTACTAATGAAAAACTGTTTTTT
CDR3: CASSLVGRGTNEKLFF

V: TRBV28
J: TRBJ2-5
size: once
D: -
DNA: TGTGCCAGCAGACTACTAGCCCAAGAGACCCAGTACTTC
CDR3: CASRLLAQETQYF

V: TRBV6-6
J: TRBJ2-3
size: -
D: TRBD2
DNA: TGTGCCAGCAGTGGGGGGGTCGCAACGCAGTATTTT
CDR3: CASSGGVATQYF

V: TRBV2
J: TRBJ1-3
size: -
D: -
DNA: TGTGCCAGCAATCAGATCTCTGGAAACACCATATATTTT
CDR3: CASNQISGNTIYF

V: TRBV11-3
J: TRBJ2-2
size: many
D: -
DNA: TGTGCCAGCAGCTTTAGGACAGCGAACACCGGGGAGCTGTTTTTT
CDR3: CASSFRTANTGELFF

V: TRBV7-2
J: TRBJ2-7
size: -
D: -
DNA: TGTGCCAGCAGCAATAATAGGGGGGGCTACGAGCAGTACTTC
CDR3: CASSNNRGGYEQYF

V: TRBV7-7
J: TRBJ2-2
size: -
D: -
DNA: TGTGCTAGCAGCTTAGGTATCGCCGGGGAGCTGTTTTTT
CDR3: CASSLGIAGELFF